Listed below are T cell receptor beta chains from one sample, sequenced in a study of CD8 T cells in Susac syndrome. MiXCR was run by TCRdb on the immunoSEQ multiplex PCR reads, yielding one entry per CDR3 protein. The sample lists about 73,000 distinct CDR3 sequences, over 85% occurring once. The sequencing sample was made of CD8+ T cells from PBMCs. Every receptor here comes from a human donor with multiple sclerosis. Both conserved end residues are part of each CDR3. A D gene is named only where the DNA matches it firmly. Some rows have no size entry. The others give once, few or many, or a class for an expanded clone.

J gene,D gene,clone size,V gene,CDR3 protein,CDR3 DNA
TRBJ2-7,TRBD2,.,TRBV20-1,CSARDRGSGYEQYF,TGCAGTGCTAGAGATCGGGGTAGCGGGTACGAGCAGTACTTC
TRBJ2-1,.,.,TRBV7-9,CASSLGGAPRYNEQFF,TGTGCCAGCAGCTTAGGGGGAGCACCTCGCTACAATGAGCAGTTCTTC
TRBJ2-1,TRBD1,.,TRBV20-1,CSARGQGSSYNEQFF,TGCAGTGCTAGGGGACAGGGTAGCTCCTACAATGAGCAGTTCTTC
TRBJ1-1,TRBD1,.,TRBV27,CASSLSGGQGFPNTEAFF,TGTGCCAGCAGTTTATCGGGGGGACAGGGGTTCCCGAACACTGAAGCTTTCTTT
TRBJ2-7,TRBD1,.,TRBV5-1,CASSQRDRGPYEQYF,TGCGCCAGCAGCCAGAGGGACAGGGGTCCCTACGAGCAGTACTTC
TRBJ1-2,TRBD1,.,TRBV5-4,CASSSTGAEGYTF,TGTGCCAGCAGCTCCACAGGGGCGGAGGGCTACACCTTC
TRBJ2-7,.,.,TRBV29-1,CSVAAATSYEQYF,TGCAGCGTTGCGGCAGCTACCTCCTACGAGCAGTACTTC
TRBJ1-1,.,.,TRBV19,CASSKHREEAFF,TGTGCCAGTAGTAAACACAGGGAGGAAGCTTTCTTT
TRBJ2-7,TRBD1,.,TRBV29-1,CSVEEPDRAYEQYF,TGCAGCGTTGAAGAACCCGACAGGGCCTACGAGCAGTACTTC
TRBJ1-5,.,.,TRBV28,CASSLERGEDQPQHF,TGTGCCAGCAGTTTAGAGCGAGGGGAGGATCAGCCCCAGCATTTT
TRBJ2-7,TRBD1,.,TRBV27,CASSLGTGFNEQYF,TGTGCCAGCAGTTTAGGGACAGGTTTCAACGAGCAGTACTTC
TRBJ1-5,TRBD1,.,TRBV27,CASSLGQNNQPQHF,TGTGCCAGCAGTTTGGGACAGAACAATCAGCCCCAGCATTTT
TRBJ1-5,.,.,TRBV29-1,CSGQDSNQPQHF,TGCAGCGGCCAGGATAGCAATCAGCCCCAGCATTTT
TRBJ1-5,.,.,TRBV28,CASSFRGDQPQHF,TGTGCCAGCAGTTTTCGGGGAGATCAGCCCCAGCATTTT
TRBJ2-5,.,.,TRBV7-2,CASSLAYDLGETQYF,TGTGCCAGCAGCTTAGCGTACGATTTAGGGGAGACCCAGTACTTC
TRBJ2-3,TRBD2,.,TRBV27,CASSLMAGGDTQYF,TGTGCCAGCAGTTTAATGGCGGGGGGAGATACGCAGTATTTT
TRBJ1-1,.,.,TRBV2,CAIGELMAEAFF,TGTGCGATCGGGGAGCTGATGGCTGAAGCTTTCTTT
TRBJ2-1,TRBD2,once,TRBV11-3,CASSSREGSSYNEQFF,TGTGCCAGCAGCTCACGGGAGGGCAGCTCCTACAATGAGCAGTTCTTC
TRBJ2-1,.,.,TRBV10-2,CASTNANEQFF,TGCGCCAGCACGAATGCCAATGAGCAGTTCTTC
TRBJ1-2,.,.,TRBV6-5,CASSYSRTAGGGYTF,TGTGCCAGCAGTTACTCCCGGACCGCCGGTGGGGGCTACACCTTC
TRBJ2-1,TRBD2,.,TRBV12-3/TRBV12-4,CASSYLPSGSGGEQFF,TGTGCCAGCAGTTACCTCCCTAGCGGGAGTGGGGGTGAGCAGTTCTTC
TRBJ2-7,TRBD1,.,TRBV11-2,CASSLVGGQGIIEQYF,TGTGCCAGCAGCTTAGTAGGGGGACAGGGAATAATCGAGCAGTACTTC
TRBJ1-2,.,.,TRBV29-1,CSVGDLSGDYGYTF,TGCAGCGTTGGAGATCTGTCGGGGGACTATGGCTACACCTTC
TRBJ1-1,.,.,TRBV30,CAWRGWSTEAFF,TGTGCCTGGAGAGGTTGGTCCACTGAAGCTTTCTTT
TRBJ2-1,TRBD1,once,TRBV12-5,CASGPGQGYNEQFF,TGTGCTAGTGGACCGGGACAGGGGTACAATGAGCAGTTCTTC
TRBJ2-2,.,.,TRBV20-1,CSAPGREDTGELFF,TGCAGTGCCCCGGGCAGGGAGGACACCGGGGAGCTGTTTTTT
TRBJ1-2,.,.,TRBV11-2,CASSEQVYGYTF,TGTGCCAGCAGCGAGCAGGTGTATGGCTACACCTTC
TRBJ2-7,.,.,TRBV7-8,CASSPKDGPLYEQYF,TGTGCCAGCAGCCCCAAAGACGGGCCCCTTTACGAGCAGTACTTC
TRBJ2-3,.,.,TRBV9,CASSLAPPGDTQYF,TGTGCCAGCAGCTTAGCCCCCCCAGGAGATACGCAGTATTTT
TRBJ2-1,TRBD1,.,TRBV29-1,CSVDGTGVNEQFF,TGCAGCGTTGACGGGACAGGGGTCAATGAGCAGTTCTTC
TRBJ2-7,TRBD2,.,TRBV20-1,CSAPISVVAGVYEQYF,TGCAGTGCTCCGATAAGTGTCGTAGCGGGAGTATACGAGCAGTACTTC
TRBJ1-1,.,.,TRBV7-2,CASSPRSPEAFF,TGTGCCAGCAGCCCCCGTTCGCCTGAAGCTTTCTTT
TRBJ1-4,TRBD1,.,TRBV27,CASSPGQGKNEKLFF,TGTGCCAGCAGTCCGGGACAGGGAAAGAATGAAAAACTGTTTTTT
TRBJ2-7,TRBD1,.,TRBV13,CASSPGQAYEQYF,TGTGCCAGCAGCCCAGGACAGGCCTACGAGCAGTACTTC
TRBJ1-1,.,.,TRBV5-1,CASSLLRPWNTEAFF,TGCGCCAGCAGCTTGTTGAGACCCTGGAACACTGAAGCTTTCTTT
TRBJ2-5,.,.,TRBV20-1,CSAREIKGRPSTQETQYF,TGCAGTGCTAGAGAAATAAAGGGCCGGCCCTCAACCCAAGAGACCCAGTACTTC
TRBJ1-2,.,.,TRBV9,CASSVGGSYYGYTF,TGTGCCAGCAGCGTAGGTGGGTCCTACTATGGCTACACCTTC
TRBJ2-7,.,.,TRBV27,CASSLSPGQNYEQYF,TGTGCCAGCAGTTTATCGCCGGGACAAAACTACGAGCAGTACTTC
TRBJ2-2,TRBD2,once,TRBV2,CASSGPQTSGGSELFF,TGTGCCAGCAGTGGACCCCAGACTAGCGGGGGTAGTGAGCTGTTTTTT